This T cell receptor (beta chain) derives from a study of blood T cells in healthy people across ages. Overall study findings and caveats: TCR beta diversity per million T cells fell roughly linearly with age. Donor CMV status was unknown, possibly confounding expanded clonotype changes. Comparison with aged donors showed that long-lived donors had more naive CD4+ cells and higher diversity.

Many counts were recorded for this clonotype. Its target is not known. Through a sample-barcoded 5' primer and a J-beta primer mix, a second PCR was run for roughly 6 to 12 cycles. TCRdb processed the 5' RACE reads anew with MiXCR; each CDR3 protein has one entry. In the table there are 700,000 to 850,000 distinct CDR3 sequences, 30% to 45% of which are singletons. This sequence originates from a young man in good health. The sample comprised blood.

In DNA, the CDR3 is TGTGCCATCAGTGAGGGATTTTTATTGGGACAGGGGACCTACGAGCAGTACTTC. It encodes CAISEGFLLGQGTYEQYF. V is TRBV10-3 and J is TRBJ2-7, with 10 nucleotides matching TRBD1. CDR3 length equals 18 residues. Germline values: CDR1 ENHRY, CDR2 SYGVKD. J gave up 2 bases and V 2 bases, and 12 bases lay outside the gene matches.